This T cell receptor beta chain was identified in a study of early T cells in non-severe SARS-CoV-2 infection. At the level of the study: RNA in bulk from unsorted whole blood was sequenced, and chains were unpaired.

Individually, cDNA molecules had unique molecular identifiers attached to them. TCRdb used MiXCR to reprocess the 5' RACE reads, holding one entry per CDR3 protein. The sample contains fewer than 35,000 distinct CDR3 sequences, 5% of which appear only once. About this clonotype itself: The antigen is undetermined.

Study-wide findings and caveats: A preference for anti-spike CD8 responses marked VDJdb matching, which missed private and CD4 specificities.

CDR3 length: 15 residues. J lost 1 base, V lost 6 bases, and 8 bases had no gene match. Per germline, CDR1 MNHEY and CDR2 SVGAGI. The chain links TRBV6-5 to TRBJ1-2; 7 nucleotides match TRBD1. The receptor was derived from an adult who was a healthcare worker with PCR-confirmed SARS-CoV-2 infection or an uninfected control (not recorded which). Sequencing was performed on whole blood. The CDR3 protein is CASSPQGGFNYGYTF. The CDR3 bases are TGTGCCAGCAGCCCCCAAGGGGGCTTTAACTATGGCTACACCTTC.